The present TCR beta chain was sequenced within a study of cytomegalovirus exposure and HLA in healthy donors. The donors were members of the validation cohort comprising approximately 110 subjects, separate from the roughly 650-subject first cohort. Trimming cost V 4 bases and J 4 bases; bases outside gene matches: 12. The CDR3 contains 16 residues. Measured with immunoSEQ multiplex PCR; TCRdb has only the in-frame clones, and not every one. The sample shows about 69,000 clones, approximately 94% of them seen only once. A remark on this clone: Its antigen is unidentified.

General observations from the study: Investigators reported approximately 170 TCR beta chains as tied to cytomegalovirus. In a later analysis, first-cohort TCR clusters were found to tend to co-occur in the approximately 120 validation repertoires. The majority of TCR sequences were rare, yet some public TCRs appeared in many donors.

The rearrangement joins TRBV23-1 to TRBJ1-2; 7 bases line up with TRBD1. TRBV23-1 is noted as an ORF with a role that remains uncertain. The TCR was taken from a woman under 30 in good health and CMV-seronegative. Sample: PBMCs. The CDR3 here is CASSLLAGTASYGYTF. CDR3 coding DNA: TGCGCCAGCAGTCTGCTCGCCGGGACAGCCTCCTATGGCTACACCTTC.